This TCR beta chain came from a study of neurological immune-mediated disorders. Germline V CDR1 and CDR2: SGHTA, FQGNSA. V gave up 4 bases and J gave up 5 bases, with 17 bases separating them. This CDR3 is 15 amino acids long. By 5'RACE with 10-nucleotide random UMIs, the cDNA was made. A single run covered 15-18 subjects with over 190 million TCR-beta sequences. One entry per CDR3 protein results from TCRdb running MiXCR on the 5' RACE reads. The sample contains 55,000 to 80,000 distinct CDR3 sequences, approximately 14% of which appear only once. The study's findings and limits: The study found no CDR3 amino acid sequences shared by expanded clones across subjects, suggesting private repertoires in all groups.

Details on this clonotype: Its antigen is not known.

As to time point: longitudinal time-point 1 (baseline). This sequence originates from a female donor with HTLV-1-associated myelopathy (HAM/TSP). Material: PBMCs. The chain recombines TRBV7-2 with TRBJ2-5; D gene unclear. The DNA for the CDR3 is TGTGCCAGCAGCTCCTTGGGTGGGGTCGGGGAGACCCAGTACTTC. Residues: CASSSLGGVGETQYF.